At least ten counts were recorded for the clone carrying this T cell receptor (beta chain). The antigen is unknown. These data originate in a study of T cell repertoires in cytomegalovirus infection. One entry per CDR3 protein results from TCRdb running MiXCR on the reads. The sample records approximately 270,000 distinct CDR3 sequences, 20% to 25% being singletons. The CDR3 runs 15 residues. Germline values: CDR1 MDHEN, CDR2 SYDVKM. Trimming cost V 7 bases and J 2 bases; bases outside gene matches: 9. The specimen comprised cultured PBMCs, sampled from culture after CMV antigen stimulation. This chain uses TRBV28 with TRBJ1-1, with 8 nucleotides matching TRBD1. This clonotype was obtained from a human donor in good health (CMV status not recorded). Some clones in this sample may be carry-over from other donors' samples. This chain's CDR3 is CASTSTGTGNTEAFF. The CDR3 nucleotides read TGTGCCAGCACCTCGACCGGGACAGGAAACACTGAAGCTTTCTTT.